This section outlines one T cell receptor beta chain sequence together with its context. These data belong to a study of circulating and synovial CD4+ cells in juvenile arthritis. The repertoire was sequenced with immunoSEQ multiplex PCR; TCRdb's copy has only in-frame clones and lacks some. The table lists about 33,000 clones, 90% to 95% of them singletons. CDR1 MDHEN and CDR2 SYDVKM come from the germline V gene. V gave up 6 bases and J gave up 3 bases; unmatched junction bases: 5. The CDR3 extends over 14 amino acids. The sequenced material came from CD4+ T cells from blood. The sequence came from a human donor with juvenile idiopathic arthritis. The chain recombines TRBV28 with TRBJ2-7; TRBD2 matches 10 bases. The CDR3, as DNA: TGTGCCAGCAGGTTAGCGGGGGGACACTACGAGCAGTACTTC. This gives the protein CASRLAGGHYEQYF.